The rows below give T cell receptor beta chains drawn from one sample of a study of cytomegalovirus exposure and HLA in healthy donors. The assay was immunoSEQ multiplex PCR, and TCRdb's table has in-frame clones only and misses some. The data show some 130,000 clones, under 85% seen once. The specimen was PBMCs. The receptors were sampled from a man aged 25-45 years in good health and CMV-seronegative. The CDR3 runs from the conserved cysteine through the conserved F or W. The order of the fields is V gene, CDR3 protein.

TRBV28 | CASSLKGQGANLAKNIQYF
TRBV5-1 | CASSLAGIDSNYGYTF
TRBV7-2 | CASSLGLAGVGTQYF
TRBV9 | CASTLEEPRNTGELFF
TRBV9 | CASSERTGANTEAFF
TRBV5-1 | CASTWRGATNEKLFF
TRBV9 | CASSVAEGAGNTIYF
TRBV5-5 | CASSWDSLNTEAFF
TRBV18 | CASSPDREMSTEAFF
TRBV30 | CAWSSSAETQYF
TRBV19 | CASSIWTGESQPQHF
TRBV5-1 | CASSLLGLATDTQYF
TRBV11-2 | CASSLYPGRSTNEQYF
TRBV30 | CAWGRGQAGNTIYF
TRBV4-1 | CASSRISGGPNTGELFF
TRBV7-9 | CASSRAVRTDTQYF
TRBV29-1 | CSVESGMGYGYTF
TRBV11-3 | CASSLVADTEAFF
TRBV5-4 | CASSLARTDTQYF
TRBV30 | CAWSPAGRSDQPQHF
TRBV27 | CASSFRDSSYEQYF
TRBV29-1 | CSVSEGNYGYTF
TRBV28 | CASIVTRNTEAFF
TRBV5-1 | CASSTGLAAKNIQYF
TRBV28 | CASIGGWGNTEAFF
TRBV7-9 | CASSIRGAIEKLFF
TRBV30 | CAWSVLGQKQETQYF
TRBV5-1 | CASSLRSSGAYEQYF
TRBV7-7 | CASRLSGGGPSTGELFF
TRBV7-9 | CASHRGYEGYEQYF
TRBV2 | CASNTRGTGEKLFF
TRBV7-2 | CASSKQGAATNEKLFF
TRBV9 | CASSDNTIGIYGYTF
TRBV7-9 | CASSRSGHEQYF
TRBV2 | CASKLAGGQQYF
TRBV15 | CATSREDRNQPQHF
TRBV28 | CASSLLGDRGYEQYF
TRBV6-5 | CASSLRDRNTEAFF
TRBV10-3 | CAISDRGEGLTEAFF
TRBV7-9 | CASSNRDADEQFF
TRBV4-3 | CASSQDRASGKGNEQFF
TRBV28 | CASSFGGQDQETQYF